Below, 10 T cell receptor beta chains from the same sample are listed, as sequenced in a study of cytomegalovirus exposure and HLA in healthy donors. The PCR was carried out with 60 Vbeta primers and 13 Jbeta primers. TCRdb's copy holds only in-frame clones and misses some; the assay was immunoSEQ multiplex PCR. The table includes about 98,000 clones, 83% detected once. Input material: PBMCs. The receptor set was obtained from a man aged 40-49 years in good health and CMV-seronegative.

The V call is TRBV7-3, the J call TRBJ2-3, with 7 bases that match TRBD2. The CDR3 covers 15 residues. J was trimmed by 2 bases and V by 5 bases; bases with no gene match: 7. Germline V gene data show CDR1 as SGHTA and CDR2 as FQGTGA. Here the CDR3 reads CASSPWGGNTDTQYF. Here the CDR3 DNA reads TGTGCCAGCAGCCCTTGGGGGGGGAACACAGATACGCAGTATTTT.

This chain uses TRBV29-1 with TRBJ1-2, with D possibly matching TRBD1 (6 bases). In germline, CDR1 is SQVTM, CDR2 ANQGSEA. V gave up 7 bases and J gave up 9 bases, with 30 bases separating them. This CDR3 is built from 16 residues. The CDR3 DNA reads as TGCAGCGCCGCTGATCCGTGGCGCCGGGGGGCGAATAGCTACACCTTC. Translation: CSAADPWRRGANSYTF.

The CDR3, as DNA: TGTGCCAGCAGCTTAGGGAGCGGGGGCCTACGGGAGACCCAGTACTTC. It is translated as CASSLGSGGLRETQYF. This chain joins TRBV11-2 and TRBJ2-5; TRBD2 aligns across 8 bases. Germline lookup yields CDR1 SGHAT and CDR2 FQNNGV. This CDR3 comprises 16 residues. V trimming: 1 base; J trimming: 5 bases; junction bases outside the gene matches: 9.

This clone was observed a few times. V usage is TRBV5-5 and J usage is TRBJ1-2, with 8 bases lining up with TRBD1. V lost 4 bases, J lost 8 bases, and 10 bases stayed unmatched. The CDR3 sequence is 14 residues long. Per germline, CDR1 SGHKS and CDR2 YYEKEE (reference sequence). The CDR3 DNA reads as TGTGCCAGCAGCCCCGGGACAGGCTCCCGGGGCTACACCTTC. Its protein is CASSPGTGSRGYTF.

The V call is TRBV7-9, the J call TRBJ2-3; D gene ambiguous. The germline CDR1 and CDR2 sequences are SEHNR and FQNEAQ (reference sequence). The length of the CDR3 is 14 residues. Between the trimmed V and J ends, which lost 6 bases and 0 bases, there was a span of 10 bases. CDR3 region: CASSSGLSTDTQYF. CDR3 bases: TGTGCCAGCAGTTCGGGTCTTAGCACAGATACGCAGTATTTT.

The V and J genes are TRBV7-3 and TRBJ2-1; TRBD2 aligns across 8 bases. This CDR3 has 14 amino acids. V shed 3 bases and J 9 bases; nucleotides not matched to a gene: 7. Germline CDR1 SGHTA, CDR2 FQGTGA. CDR3 nucleotide sequence: TGTGCCAGCAGCTTCCAGGGACTAGAGAGTGAGCAGTTCTTC. Its translation is CASSFQGLESEQFF.

This chain joins TRBV19 and TRBJ2-1; 8 bases line up with TRBD2. This CDR3 is built from 12 residues. J gave up 10 bases and V 5 bases, and 4 bases lay outside the gene matches. Germline CDR1 reads LNHDA; CDR2 reads SQIVND (reference sequence). The DNA of the CDR3 is TGTGCCAGTAGTTCTAGACTAGCGGAGCAGTTCTTC. Translation gives CASSSRLAEQFF.

The chain carries TRBV11-2 and TRBJ1-4; no clear D. The CDR3 contains 15 residues. CDR1 is SGHAT, CDR2 FQNNGV, per germline. Trimming took 4 bases from V and 0 from J, leaving 9 bases between them. The DNA of the CDR3 is TGTGCCAGCAGCTCTCATACTCCAACTAATGAAAAACTGTTTTTT. Translating it yields CASSSHTPTNEKLFF.

The DNA of the CDR3 is TGTGCCAGCAGCTTAGCGTTAGTGAACTATGGCTACACCTTC. Translation gives CASSLALVNYGYTF. V is TRBV7-2 and J is TRBJ1-2; D gene unclear. This CDR3 is built from 14 residues. Trimming left V 0 bases short and J 2 bases short, with 7 bases between. CDR1 and CDR2 from the germline V gene are SGHTA and FQGNSA. Together with reference TRBV7-2 and TRBJ1-2, the CDR3 gives the full variable domain: GAGVSQSPSNKVTEKGKDVELRCDPISGHTALYWYRQSLGQGLEFLIYFQGNSAPDKSGLPSDRFSAERTGGSVSTLTIQRTQQEDSAVYLCASSLALVNYGYTFGSGTRLTVV.

The sample holds one count of this clone. This chain's CDR3 is CASSTSTGKNIQYF. CDR3 bases: TGCGCCAGCAGCACCTCCACGGGCAAAAACATTCAGTACTTC. The chain uses TRBV5-1 and TRBJ2-4; D not resolved. The CDR3 is 14 residues long. V lost 4 bases to trimming and J lost 3 bases, with 11 bases between them. CDR1 and CDR2 from the germline V gene are SGHRS and YFSETQ. Supplemented by reference TRBV5-1 and TRBJ2-4, the full variable domain reads KAGVTQTPRYLIKTRGQQVTLSCSPISGHRSVSWYQQTPGQGLQFLFEYFSETQRNKGNFPGRFSGRQFSNSRSEMNVSTLELGDSALYLCASSTSTGKNIQYFGAGTRLSVL.